This TCR beta chain comes out of a study of T cells in Graves' hyperthyroidism and ophthalmopathy. Germline V CDR1 and CDR2: KGHDR, SFDVKD. Trimming pared 3 bases from V and 7 bases from J, leaving 14 bases between. The CDR3 is 15 residues long. Patients aged 18 to 65 had newly diagnosed hyperthyroidism lasting under 2 months. Investigators excluded patients with uncontrolled infection, other autoimmune disease, pregnancy or lactation. Amplification yielded TCR beta CDR3 regions, with RNA transcripts as the source. The HTBI set primed first-round TCR CDR3 RT-PCR. In TCRdb, the multiplex PCR reads were re-called with MiXCR into one record per CDR3 protein. Of about 700,000 distinct CDR3 sequences listed, roughly 15% are singletons.

The genes are TRBV24-1 and TRBJ1-4, with D possibly TRBD1 on 5 matching bases. Sequencing was done on a sample of blood. The source of this sequence is a woman between 18 and 30 years old with Graves' hyperthyroidism. CDR3 DNA sequence: TGTGCCACCAGTGATCGGCAGGGACCTGGTGAAAAACTGTTTTTT. Its translation is CATSDRQGPGEKLFF.